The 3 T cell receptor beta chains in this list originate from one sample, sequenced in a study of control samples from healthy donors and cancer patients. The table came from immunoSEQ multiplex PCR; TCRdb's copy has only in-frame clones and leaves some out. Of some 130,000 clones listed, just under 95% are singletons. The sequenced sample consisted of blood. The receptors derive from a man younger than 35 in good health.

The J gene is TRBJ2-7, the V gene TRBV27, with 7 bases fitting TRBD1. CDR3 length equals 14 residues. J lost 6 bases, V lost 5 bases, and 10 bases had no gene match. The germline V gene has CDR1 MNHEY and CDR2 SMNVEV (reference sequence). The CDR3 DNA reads TGTGCCAGCAGTGAACAGGGGAGTCTCTCCGAGCAGTACTTC. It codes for CASSEQGSLSEQYF.

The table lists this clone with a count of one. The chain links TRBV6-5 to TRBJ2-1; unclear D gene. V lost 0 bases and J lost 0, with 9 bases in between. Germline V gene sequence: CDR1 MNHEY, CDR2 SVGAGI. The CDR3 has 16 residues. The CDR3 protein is CASSYSGISSYNEQFF. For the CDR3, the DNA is TGTGCCAGCAGTTACTCCGGCATAAGCTCCTACAATGAGCAGTTCTTC.

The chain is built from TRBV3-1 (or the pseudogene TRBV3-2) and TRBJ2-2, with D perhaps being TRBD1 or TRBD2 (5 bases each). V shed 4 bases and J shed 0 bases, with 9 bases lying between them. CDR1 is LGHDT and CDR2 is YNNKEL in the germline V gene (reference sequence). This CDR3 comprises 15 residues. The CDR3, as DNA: TGTGCCAGCAGCCTTCCGGGACCGAACACCGGGGAGCTGTTTTTT. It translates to CASSLPGPNTGELFF.